The next 19 T cell receptor beta chains were all read from a single sample in a study of T cells in Graves' hyperthyroidism and ophthalmopathy. Authors of the study amplified TCR beta CDR3 regions from RNA transcripts. During a first-round RT-PCR of the TCR CDR3, the HTBI primer set was used. TCRdb re-derived calls from the multiplex PCR reads in MiXCR, one entry per CDR3 protein. The sample yields about 400,000 distinct CDR3 sequences, approximately 25% seen once. The sample comprised blood. The receptors here all came from a man aged 45-65 years with Graves' hyperthyroidism.

A few counts support this clonotype. The V and J genes are TRBV7-9 and TRBJ2-1; TRBD2 agrees at 8 bases. The CDR3 is 13 residues long. With V trimmed by 4 bases and J by 8 bases, 4 bases remained unmatched. Germline V gene data show CDR1 as SEHNR and CDR2 as FQNEAQ (reference sequence). For the CDR3, the DNA is TGTGCCAGCAGCTCCGGGACTAGGTATGAGCAGTTCTTC. It is translated as CASSSGTRYEQFF.

The chain couples TRBV4-2 to TRBJ2-2, with TRBD2 matching 10 bases. In germline, CDR1 is LGHNA, CDR2 YNFKEQ. V shed 8 bases and J 3 bases; nucleotides not matched to a gene: 9. This CDR3 contains 16 residues. The CDR3 sequence: CASRDRTSGYTGELFF. The DNA of the CDR3 is TGTGCCAGCCGCGACCGGACTAGCGGATACACCGGGGAGCTGTTTTTT.

This chain connects TRBV10-3 to TRBJ2-7; 8 bases map to TRBD1. The CDR3 spans 14 residues. From germline, CDR1 is ENHRY and CDR2 SYGVKD. The V and J ends lost 4 bases and 2 bases, in that order; junction bases with no gene match: 4. In DNA, the CDR3 is TGTGCCATCAGTGGAGGGACAGGTACCTACGAGCAGTACTTC. This encodes CAISGGTGTYEQYF.

Concerning this clonotype itself: One end of the junction varies from germline; a read error may be responsible. This chain links TRBV12-3 or TRBV12-4 with TRBJ2-2; D might be TRBD2 (7 bases). The CDR3 consists of 15 residues. Here the CDR3 reads CASSLGGGATRELFF. The CDR3 region has the DNA TGTGCCAGCAGTTTGGGAGGGGGGGCCACCCGGGAGCTGTTTTTT.

This clonotype was detected only a few times. V usage is TRBV10-3 and J usage is TRBJ2-3, with 7 nucleotides matching TRBD2. This CDR3 has 17 residues. The J segment lost 2 bases and the V segment lost 0 bases, leaving 8 bases of the junction unmatched. Germline V gives CDR1 ENHRY, CDR2 SYGVKD. The CDR3 DNA sequence: TGTGCCATCAGTGAGTCGATGGGGCGGGAGTTCACAGATACGCAGTATTTT. This gives the protein CAISESMGREFTDTQYF.

V and J are TRBV9 and TRBJ2-3, with D possibly matching TRBD1 (6 bases). CDR1 SGDLS and CDR2 YYNGEE come from the germline V gene. V shed 4 bases and J shed 5 bases, with 11 bases lying between them. This CDR3 contains 13 residues. The chain's CDR3 is CASSHPGVDTQYF. Here the CDR3 DNA reads TGTGCCAGCAGCCACCCAGGGGTAGATACGCAGTATTTT.

J is TRBJ2-3 and V is TRBV20-1; tentative D call: TRBD2 (6 bases). Trimming pared 5 bases from V and 8 bases from J, leaving 20 bases between. Germline V gene data show CDR1 as DFQATT and CDR2 as SNEGSKA (reference sequence). The CDR3 spans 14 residues. The chain's CDR3 is CSAQLAGPAGTQYF. The CDR3 DNA is TGCAGTGCTCAATTGGCGGGACCTGCTGGTACGCAGTATTTT.

J is TRBJ1-2 and V is TRBV15; 11 bases are shared with TRBD1. The CDR3 has 17 residues. The junction had 8 bases not matched to a gene; V was cut back by 0 bases and J by 5 bases. Germline assignment: CDR1 LNHNV and CDR2 YYDKDF (reference sequence). The CDR3 loop is CATSRDPRTGGAYGYTF. The CDR3 coding sequence is TGTGCCACCAGCAGAGATCCAAGGACAGGGGGCGCTTATGGCTACACCTTC.

The chain combines TRBV7-2 with TRBJ2-1; no firm D call. The V gene lost 2 bases and the J gene lost 2 bases, with 16 bases spanning the gap. Germline CDR1 reads SGHTA; CDR2 reads FQGNSA. This CDR3 spans 17 amino acids. CDR3 DNA: TGTGCCAGCAGCTTATTTGGTAGGGTCAACACCTACAATGAGCAGTTCTTC. Translated: CASSLFGRVNTYNEQFF.

This clonotype has at least ten counts. The rearrangement joins TRBV18 to TRBJ2-3; TRBD1 matches 7 bases. With V trimmed by 0 bases and J by 4 bases, 1 base remained unmatched. CDR1 and CDR2 (germline): KGHSH, LQKENI. The CDR3 sequence is 14 residues long. The CDR3 spells CASSPPDRPDTQYF. As DNA, the CDR3 is TGTGCCAGCTCACCACCGGACAGGCCAGATACGCAGTATTTT.

Details on this clonotype: At one end the junction does not follow the germline gene, possibly because of a read error. V usage is TRBV11-2 and J usage is TRBJ2-7, with a tentative D call TRBD2 (5 bases). The V gene's germline CDR1 is SGHAT and CDR2 FQNNGV. The CDR3 consists of 13 residues. In DNA form, the CDR3 reads TGTGCCGGCAGCTTAGCACGGGGCTACGAGCAGTACTTC. Protein sequence: CAGSLARGYEQYF.

This clonotype was picked up many times. The genes are TRBV7-2 and TRBJ2-2; D remains ambiguous. The ends were cut back, 5 bases at V and 8 bases at J, with 15 bases in the middle. Germline CDR1 SGHTA, CDR2 FQGNSA. The CDR3 runs to 14 residues. CDR3 coding DNA: TGTGCCAGCAGCCAAAGTGGGGTCTCGGGGGAGCTGTTTTTT. It yields the protein CASSQSGVSGELFF.

This clonotype was seen at least ten times. The CDR3 region is CASSRRADVSYNEQFF. DNA of the CDR3: TGTGCCAGCAGCCGCAGGGCAGACGTCTCCTACAATGAGCAGTTCTTC. The rearrangement uses TRBV11-3 and TRBJ2-1; D is perhaps TRBD1 (5 bases). Germline V CDR1 and CDR2: SGHNT, YENEEA. The CDR3 sequence is 16 residues long. V was shortened by 5 bases and J by 0 bases, with 14 bases between the two germline ends.

This clonotype was counted at least ten times. The chain couples TRBV2 to TRBJ2-7, with TRBD2 identical over 11 bases. The V gene end was trimmed by 6 bases and the J gene end by 5 bases; junction bases not matched to a gene: 9. The CDR3 is 15 amino acids. Germline V gene lookup returns CDR1 SNHLY and CDR2 FYNNEI. The CDR3 bases are TGTGCCAGCAGGGTTACTAGCGGGAGTCGGAACGAGCAGTACTTC. Its translation: CASRVTSGSRNEQYF.

This chain joins TRBV20-1 and TRBJ1-2; 8 bases line up with TRBD1. This CDR3 has 17 amino acids. In germline, CDR1 is DFQATT, CDR2 SNEGSKA (reference sequence). The trim removed 0 bases at V and 1 base at J, leaving 10 bases unmatched. The CDR3 is CSARDERQGRGNYGYTF. As DNA, the CDR3 is TGCAGTGCTAGAGATGAGAGACAGGGGCGAGGTAACTATGGCTACACCTTC.

In its sample, this clonotype was seen many times. The rearrangement uses TRBV27 and TRBJ2-7; possible D gene TRBD2, 5 bases. CDR1 and CDR2 from the germline V gene are MNHEY and SMNVEV (reference sequence). The CDR3 consists of 15 residues. The ends were cut back, 0 bases at V and 3 bases at J, with 12 bases in the middle. In DNA, the CDR3 is TGTGCCAGCAGTTTATCGTCGGGGTTGGGCTACGAGCAGTACTTC. This sequence encodes CASSLSSGLGYEQYF.

The rearrangement joins TRBV13 to TRBJ1-1; a weak D match, TRBD1 (6 bases). The CDR3 contains 15 residues. Germline V gene sequence: CDR1 PRHDT, CDR2 FYEKMQ (reference sequence). V gave up 4 bases and J gave up 5 bases, with 17 bases separating them. The CDR3 loop reads CASSWSLGGTTEAFF. In nucleotides, the CDR3 is TGTGCCAGCAGCTGGAGCTTAGGGGGGACTACTGAAGCTTTCTTT. Combining the CDR3 with reference TRBV13 and TRBJ1-1 gives the whole variable domain AAGVIQSPRHLIKEKRETATLKCYPIPRHDTVYWYQQGPGQDPQFLISFYEKMQSDKGSIPDRFSAQQFSDYHSELNMSSLELGDSALYFCASSWSLGGTTEAFFGQGTRLTVV.

This clonotype was picked up many times. The rearrangement links TRBV20-1 to TRBJ2-5; TRBD1 aligns across 8 bases. CDR3 length: 13 amino acids. Unmatched junction bases numbered 6, after V lost 6 bases and J lost 3 bases. Germline V lookup: CDR1 DFQATT, CDR2 SNEGSKA (reference sequence). The CDR3 region is CSARTGTKETQYF. As DNA, the CDR3 is TGCAGTGCGCGGACAGGGACCAAAGAGACCCAGTACTTC.

The chain is built from TRBV4-2 and TRBJ1-4; D is unresolved. The CDR3 loop spans 13 amino acids. V lost 4 bases, J lost 8 bases, and 11 bases lay in between. From germline, CDR1 is LGHNA and CDR2 YNFKEQ. The CDR3 region has the DNA TGTGCCAGCAGCCCCTCGGGATCCGAAAAACTGTTTTTT. Its translation is CASSPSGSEKLFF.